The following is a TCR beta chain sequence with its context. The sample belongs to a study of blood T cell repertoires in COVID-19. Assay: immunoSEQ multiplex PCR; the TCRdb copy retains only in-frame clones and omits some. Seen here are roughly 55,000 clones, approximately 80% observed once, and the top ten hold around 12%. V gave up 0 bases and J gave up 4 bases, with 20 bases separating them. The CDR3 extends over 18 amino acids. The germline gives CDR1 SGHAT, CDR2 FQNNGV. V usage is TRBV11-2 and J usage is TRBJ2-3, with D possibly matching TRBD2 (5 bases). Sequencing was performed on peripheral blood. This receptor was identified in a man older than 75 with acute or convalescent COVID-19. In nucleotides, the CDR3 is TGTGCCAGCAGCTTAGAAAGGTGGACTCCTGCAAATGCAGATACGCAGTATTTT. It encodes CASSLERWTPANADTQYF.